This T cell receptor beta chain stems from a study of OX40 agonist ivuxolimab in advanced cancers. The wider study: Patients in the trial were receiving intravenous ivuxolimab every 2 weeks, at doses of 0.01 to 10 mg/kg. Participants averaged roughly 57 years of age (range about 23 to 80) and were 75% to 90% male. Findings of the study overall: The work left the antigen specificity of expanded peripheral T cells undetermined. Clonal expansion was among the lowest in partial responders at 0.1-3.0 mg/kg, especially CD8+.

V was pared by 11 bases and J by 4 bases, with 12 bases between. CDR1 is LNHDA, CDR2 SQIVND, per germline (reference sequence). This CDR3 region has 12 residues. Profiled with immunoSEQ multiplex PCR; TCRdb holds only in-frame clones, not every one. This repertoire shows tens of thousands of clones, under 95% found once; its top ten account for approximately 12%. A word on this clone: No antigen is known for it.

The sequence was collected from an adult with an advanced solid tumor such as melanoma, head and neck, liver or kidney cancer. The chain has TRBV19 and TRBJ2-1; the D gene could be TRBD1 or TRBD2 (6 bases each). This specimen was CD4+ or CD8+ T cells sorted from blood, taken in a trial of the OX40 agonist ivuxolimab. The CDR3 sequence: CASEGGYNEQFF. As DNA, the CDR3 is TGTGCCTCCGAGGGGGGTTACAATGAGCAGTTCTTC. The whole variable domain, remainder taken from reference TRBV19 and TRBJ2-1, is DGGITQSPKYLFRKEGQNVTLSCEQNLNHDAMYWYRQDPGQGLRLIYYSQIVNDFQKGDIAEGYSVSREKKESFPLTVTSAQKNPTAFYLCASEGGYNEQFFGPGTRLTVL.